The entry below gives a single T cell receptor beta chain sequence along with its context. The sample holds one count of this clonotype. Its antigen is still unknown. Nothing much larger sits one base from this clone, and base qualities are not available. Every donor in the study was a healthy Caucasian. These data come from a study of identical twins (dated by TCRdb to about 2016). Background for the entire study: To test whether fetal clonotypes persist, the study used deep sequencing on TCR alpha and beta repertoires from monozygotic twins, unrelated adults of various ages, and cord blood. To rule out contamination, the twin experiments were replicated at different times with different library preparation protocols. What the research found in general, with its limitations: Compared with coincidental sharing between unrelated individuals, out-of-frame TCR alpha sequences shared between twins had an excess of sequences with low generation probability. Fewer insertions were carried by abundant cord blood beta clonotypes; a weaker similar trend was observed in young adult naive repertoires, while no such trend was observed in memory repertoires. Invariant T cells such as MAIT and iNKT could partly confound zero-insertion analyses, although diverse VJ usage argued against such confounding for most clonotypes. Excess twin sharing in beta out-of-frame sequences was weaker because fewer shared sequences lowered the signal-to-noise ratio. In monozygotic twins, recombination models systematically underestimated out-of-frame TCR alpha sharing, but the models matched the sharing seen between unrelated individuals. Conclusions relied on cross-sectional statistical analysis, since the same donors could not be followed over many years.

Libraries were built with 5' RACE. The sequencing machine was an Illumina HiSeq 2000. A universal primer binding site was added through template switching, and the final cDNA carried a unique molecular identifier so that TCR cDNA molecules could be counted accurately. Specific primers in the conserved constant-segment region were used to synthesize first-strand cDNA for TCR alpha and beta chains. Each cDNA library was double barcoded, with a SMART-Mk sample barcode plus Illumina barcodes, to control for contamination. TruSeq adapter sequences along with Illumina sample barcodes were introduced in two successive PCR steps. The TCR alpha and beta cDNA libraries were sequenced on the Illumina HiSeq platform using custom primers. On the authors' methods: MiGEC processed the raw reads to extract unique molecular identifiers, while MiXCR was used to determine the CDR3 positions. Recombination models were inferred per individual with the repgenHMM and IGoR tools using an EM algorithm. Shared clonotype analysis was performed with the tcR package in R, normalizing sharing by the product of cloneset sizes. To study raw recombination free of thymic and clonal selection effects, out-of-frame nonproductive sequences were analyzed. The raw public data were reprocessed by TCRdb itself: fastp quality trimming at Q25, MiXCR clonotype calling, in-frame beta chains only. Merged by CDR3 protein, the rows form single entries marked with the most common genes and DNA. TCRdb, not the authors, supplied the V and J calls. The sample yields 1,800,000 or so distinct CDR3 sequences; about 32% were counted once. Of the sample, around 0.3% falls within the top ten clones.

The germline V gene provides CDR1 MNHEY and CDR2 SVGAGI. There are 16 amino acids in the CDR3, from cysteine to phenylalanine inclusive. Here the CDR3 DNA is all that survives: 48 bases in frame from base 1. Trimming takes 3 bases off V and 4 bases off J; junction bases not matched to a gene: 11. This TCR came from a newborn girl in good health. The receptor chain draws on TRBV6-5 and TRBJ2-7, with TRBD1 matching 8 junction bases. Specimen: cord blood. The CDR3: CASSYKDREASYEQYF. The DNA reads TGTGCCAGCAGTTATAAGGACAGGGAGGCCTCTTACGAGCAGTACTTC.